This entry lists 18 T cell receptor beta chains sequenced from one sample in a study of shared clonotypes between healthy human individuals. Sequenced by immunoSEQ multiplex PCR; TCRdb stores in-frame clones only, minus some. The data contain roughly 2.6 million clones, around 90% of them seen just once; the ten biggest clones take up roughly 0.13%. The sample taken for sequencing was naive CD4+ T cells sorted from blood. As for subset: CD45RA+ positively selected. These TCRs come from a man between 18 and 29 years old in good health.

The V and J genes are TRBV7-9 and TRBJ2-7, with D maybe TRBD1 (5 bases). V was trimmed by 5 bases and J by 0 bases, leaving 17 bases between them. The CDR3 loop spans 16 amino acids. The germline V gene has CDR1 SEHNR and CDR2 FQNEAQ (reference sequence). CDR3 DNA sequence: TGTGCCAGCAGCGCCCTATTTCTAGGGGCCTCCTACGAGCAGTACTTC. The encoded protein is CASSALFLGASYEQYF.

The J gene is TRBJ1-1, the V gene TRBV30, with 8 bases identical to TRBD1. Per the germline V gene, CDR1 is GTSNPN and CDR2 is SVGIG (reference sequence). The CDR3 sequence is 13 residues long. V lost 3 bases and J lost 6; bases outside the gene matches: 6. The CDR3 DNA follows: TGTGCCTGGAGGGCCCAACAGGGGGCTGAAGCTTTCTTT. It encodes CAWRAQQGAEAFF.

The chain employs TRBV6-6 and TRBJ1-4; D gene unclear. Germline V gives CDR1 MNHNY, CDR2 SVGAGI (reference sequence). Trimming cost V 5 bases and J 8 bases, with 6 bases left between them. The CDR3 has 11 amino acids. CDR3 residues: CASSQREKLFF. The CDR3, as DNA: TGTGCCAGCAGTCAAAGAGAAAAACTGTTTTTT.

Only a few counts were recorded for this clone. The chain links TRBV7-6 to TRBJ1-1, with a possible D match to TRBD1 (6 bases). Germline V CDR1 and CDR2: SGHVS, FNYEAQ. The CDR3 contains 16 residues. V gave up 0 bases and J gave up 4 bases, with 15 bases separating them. Here the CDR3 DNA reads TGTGCCAGCAGCTTAGCGTCGCGGGGGCAAGGCACTGAAGCTTTCTTT. Its translation: CASSLASRGQGTEAFF.

As regards this clone: Other DNA sequences in this sample translate to the same CDR3. The CDR3 coding sequence is TGTGCCAGCAGTTCTACAGGGGGCAGACAGCCCCAGCATTTT. Protein product: CASSSTGGRQPQHF. This rearrangement joins TRBV2 to TRBJ1-5; TRBD1 agrees at 9 bases. The CDR3 runs to 14 residues. V was clipped by 5 bases and J by 7 bases; unmatched bases: 6. Germline CDR1 reads SNHLY; CDR2 reads FYNNEI.

As to this clone: Distinct nucleotide sequences in the sample also encode this CDR3. This chain links TRBV6-5 with TRBJ1-4; a possible D gene is TRBD1 (5 bases). V gave up 2 bases and J gave up 1 base, with 5 bases separating them. The CDR3 sequence is 14 residues long. In germline, CDR1 is MNHEY, CDR2 SVGAGI. CDR3 nucleotide sequence: TGTGCCAGCAGTTACAGGGGAACTAATGAAAAACTGTTTTTT. This gives the protein CASSYRGTNEKLFF.

The genes are TRBV19 and TRBJ1-2; 7 bases are shared with TRBD1. Trimming removed 4 bases from V and 1 base from J; junction bases left unmatched: 3. Per the germline V gene, CDR1 is LNHDA and CDR2 is SQIVND (reference sequence). The CDR3 extends over 14 amino acids. The CDR3 bases are TGTGCCAGTAGTAGGGACAGCCTTAACTATGGCTACACCTTC. Encoded protein: CASSRDSLNYGYTF.

This CDR3 is CASSPGYTRGTEAFF. The CDR3 nucleotides are TGTGCCAGCAGTCCGGGGTACACTAGAGGCACTGAAGCTTTCTTT. This chain joins TRBV6-1 and TRBJ1-1, with no clear D. The CDR3 is 15 amino acids. Germline V lookup: CDR1 MNHNS, CDR2 SASEGT. The V end was cut by 5 bases, the J end by 4 bases, with 17 bases between.

The V call is TRBV6-1, the J call TRBJ2-2; no clear D. The germline V gene has CDR1 MNHNS and CDR2 SASEGT. V was pared by 2 bases and J by 2 bases, with 9 bases between. CDR3 length: 15 residues. The CDR3 sequence is CASSEQSQNTGELFF. The CDR3 DNA is TGTGCCAGCAGTGAACAGAGCCAAAACACCGGGGAGCTGTTTTTT.

This chain uses TRBV18 with TRBJ2-7; 7 bases agree with TRBD1. The CDR3 spans 14 residues. Germline CDR1 is KGHSH and CDR2 is LQKENI. Germline trimming cut 4 bases from V and 2 bases from J; bases unmatched to any gene: 5. The chain's CDR3 is CASSQNRGTYEQYF. CDR3 DNA sequence: TGTGCCAGCTCACAGAACAGGGGAACCTACGAGCAGTACTTC.

CDR3 DNA sequence: TGTGCCAGTAGTATAGCAGGAAGGGGCGAGCAGTTCTTC. Translating gives CASSIAGRGEQFF. J is TRBJ2-1 and V is TRBV19; a weak D match, TRBD1 (5 bases). The CDR3 totals 13 residues. The germline V and J ends were trimmed by 1 base and 10 bases, with 11 bases remaining between them. The V gene's germline CDR1 is LNHDA and CDR2 SQIVND (reference sequence).

In DNA form, the CDR3 reads TGTGCCAGTAGTTTAGGGACTAGCGGGAGGGCCGGGGCTTTCACCGGGGAGCTGTTTTTT. Protein product: CASSLGTSGRAGAFTGELFF. This chain connects TRBV19 to TRBJ2-2, with 16 bases aligning to TRBD2. CDR3 size: 20 residues. With 5 bases clipped from V and 4 bases from J, the junction kept 13 bases outside the gene matches. Germline loops: CDR1 LNHDA, CDR2 SQIVND (reference sequence).

This chain joins TRBV7-9 and TRBJ2-3; a possible D gene is TRBD1 (6 bases). The CDR3 has 13 amino acids. Germline CDR1 reads SEHNR; CDR2 reads FQNEAQ (reference sequence). Trimming stripped 5 bases from V and 3 bases from J, with 9 bases between. This chain's CDR3 is CASSAQGTDTQYF. The CDR3 region has the DNA TGTGCCAGCAGCGCGCAGGGGACAGATACGCAGTATTTT.

The chain couples TRBV7-2 to TRBJ1-2; perhaps TRBD1 as D (6 bases). CDR1 and CDR2 from the germline V gene are SGHTA and FQGNSA. The CDR3 contains 13 residues. Trimming took 5 bases from V and 4 from J, leaving 11 bases between them. CDR3 amino acids: CASSGQSSYGYTF. CDR3 coding DNA: TGTGCCAGCAGCGGACAGTCGAGCTATGGCTACACCTTC.

V is TRBV5-1 and J is TRBJ2-7; 13 bases match TRBD2. With V trimmed by 4 bases and J by 1 base, 8 bases remained unmatched. The germline CDR1 and CDR2 sequences are SGHRS and YFSETQ. There are 17 residues in the CDR3. CDR3 sequence reads: CASSPGTSGALSYEQYF. The CDR3 DNA sequence: TGCGCCAGCAGCCCCGGGACTAGCGGGGCGTTGTCCTACGAGCAGTACTTC. The entire variable domain, with the rest obtained from reference TRBV5-1 and TRBJ2-7, is as follows: KAGVTQTPRYLIKTRGQQVTLSCSPISGHRSVSWYQQTPGQGLQFLFEYFSETQRNKGNFPGRFSGRQFSNSRSEMNVSTLELGDSALYLCASSPGTSGALSYEQYFGPGTRLTVT.

Note on this clone: A much bigger clone sits one base away, suggesting this may be a read error. The same CDR3 is also encoded by other DNA sequences in this sample. The chain carries TRBV5-4 and TRBJ2-5; D gene unclear. CDR1 and CDR2 from the germline V gene are SGHNT and YYREEE (reference sequence). The V and J ends lost 2 bases and 4 bases respectively, with 3 bases between them. This CDR3 is 11 amino acids long. CDR3 nucleotide sequence: TGTGCCAGCAGCTTTGGAGAGACCCAGTACTTC. This translates into CASSFGETQYF. The full variable domain, rest sourced from reference TRBV5-4 and TRBJ2-5, is ETGVTQSPTHLIKTRGQQVTLRCSSQSGHNTVSWYQQALGQGPQFIFQYYREEENGRGNFPPRFSGLQFPNYSSELNVNALELDDSALYLCASSFGETQYFGPGTRLLVL.

This chain links TRBV11-2 with TRBJ1-2; D perhaps matches TRBD1 (5 bases). The CDR3 spans 14 residues. Germline lookup yields CDR1 SGHAT and CDR2 FQNNGV. The V end lost 5 bases, the J end lost 4 bases, and 14 bases lay between the germline ends. CDR3 sequence (DNA): TGTGCCAGCAGCCCCCCGGGGGAGCCCTATGGCTACACCTTC. Its translation: CASSPPGEPYGYTF. Together with reference TRBV11-2 and TRBJ1-2, the CDR3 gives the full variable domain: EAGVAQSPRYKIIEKRQSVAFWCNPISGHATLYWYQQILGQGPKLLIQFQNNGVVDDSQLPKDRFSAERLKGVDSTLKIQPAKLEDSAVYLCASSPPGEPYGYTFGSGTRLTVV.

V gene TRBV7-2 combines with J gene TRBJ1-5; D ambiguous. From germline, CDR1 is SGHTA and CDR2 FQGNSA. Trimming shortened V by 5 bases and J by 5 bases, and 16 bases separated the two germline ends. This CDR3 contains 15 residues. The CDR3 DNA reads TGTGCCAGCAGCCTTGGAGACTCGGTGTATCAGCCCCAGCATTTT. Translating gives CASSLGDSVYQPQHF.